One and the same sample provided the 4 T cell receptor beta chains below, sequenced in a study of shared clonotypes between healthy human individuals. Assay: immunoSEQ multiplex PCR; the TCRdb copy retains only in-frame clones and omits some. The data hold about 470,000 clones, with about four fifths observed a single time. The source material was PBMCs. These receptors were taken from a woman aged 40 to 50 in good health. Some clones in this sample may be carry-over from other donors' samples.

This rearrangement joins TRBV7-2 to TRBJ2-3, with D unclear. The CDR3 loop spans 15 amino acids. Looked up from germline, CDR1 is SGHTA and CDR2 is FQGNSA. V lost 4 bases and J 3 bases, leaving 14 bases between the germline ends. The CDR3 nucleotides are TGTGCCAGCAGCTACTTTTCGGGTCCTACAGATACGCAGTATTTT. As protein: CASSYFSGPTDTQYF.

CDR3 nucleotide sequence: TGTGCCAGCACCACTTTAATGGCGGAGGAGCAGTACTTC. Amino acid sequence: CASTTLMAEEQYF. The gene calls are TRBV11-2 and TRBJ2-7; D remains unclear. CDR3 length: 13 residues. From germline, CDR1 is SGHAT and CDR2 FQNNGV. Trimming pared 7 bases from V and 7 bases from J, leaving 17 bases between. The variable domain in full, with the rest retrieved from reference TRBV11-2 and TRBJ2-7, is EAGVAQSPRYKIIEKRQSVAFWCNPISGHATLYWYQQILGQGPKLLIQFQNNGVVDDSQLPKDRFSAERLKGVDSTLKIQPAKLEDSAVYLCASTTLMAEEQYFGPGTRLTVT.

A single count supports this clone. A far larger clone is a single base away, which makes a read error likely. The chain joins TRBV6-6 to TRBJ2-7, with 7 bases lining up with TRBD2. Germline lookup yields CDR1 MNHNY and CDR2 SVGAGI (reference sequence). Losses at the gene ends were 11 bases for V and 6 bases for J; bases not matched to a gene: 10. The CDR3 extends over 12 amino acids. This CDR3 is CAAGGRGLEQYF. In DNA, the CDR3 is TGTGCCGCCGGCGGGAGAGGCCTCGAGCAGTACTTC.

About this clone: At the DNA level, this CDR3 is encoded by other sequences in the same sample as well. The chain joins TRBV7-3 to TRBJ1-3; weak D call: TRBD1 (5 bases). Germline lookup yields CDR1 SGHTA and CDR2 FQGTGA. V shed 0 bases and J shed 0 bases, with 6 bases lying between them. The CDR3 length is 15 residues. The CDR3 DNA follows: TGTGCCAGCAGCTTAACGGGGGGCTCTGGAAACACCATATATTTT. It codes for CASSLTGGSGNTIYF. Full variable domain (outside the CDR3, taken from reference TRBV7-3 and TRBJ1-3): GAGVSQTPSNKVTEKGKYVELRCDPISGHTALYWYRQSLGQGPEFLIYFQGTGAADDSGLPNDRFFAVRPEGSVSTLKIQRTERGDSAVYLCASSLTGGSGNTIYFGEGSWLTVV.